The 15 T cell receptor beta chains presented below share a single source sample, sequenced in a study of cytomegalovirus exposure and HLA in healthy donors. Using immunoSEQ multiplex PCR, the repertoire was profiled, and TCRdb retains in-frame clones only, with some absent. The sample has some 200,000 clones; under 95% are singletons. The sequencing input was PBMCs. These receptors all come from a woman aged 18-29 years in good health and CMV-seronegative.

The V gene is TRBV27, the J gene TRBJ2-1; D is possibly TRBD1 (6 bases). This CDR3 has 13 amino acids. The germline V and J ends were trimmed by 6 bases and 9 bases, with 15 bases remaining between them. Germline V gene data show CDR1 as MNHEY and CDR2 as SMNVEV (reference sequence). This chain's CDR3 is CASSSLPGVEQFF. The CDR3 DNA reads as TGTGCCAGCAGCTCCCTTCCAGGGGTTGAGCAGTTCTTC.

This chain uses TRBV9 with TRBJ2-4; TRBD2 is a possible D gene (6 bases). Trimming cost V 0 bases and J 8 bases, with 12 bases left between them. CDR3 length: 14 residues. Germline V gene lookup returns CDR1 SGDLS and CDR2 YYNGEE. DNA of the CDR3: TGTGCCAGCAGCGTAGGTGGAGGGGAAGACATTCAGTACTTC. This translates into CASSVGGGEDIQYF.

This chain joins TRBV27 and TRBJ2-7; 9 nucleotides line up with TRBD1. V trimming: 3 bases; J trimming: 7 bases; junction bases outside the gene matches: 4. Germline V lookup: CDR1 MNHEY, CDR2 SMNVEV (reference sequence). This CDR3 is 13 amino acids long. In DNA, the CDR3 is TGTGCCAGCAGTTTCGGGACAGGGCCGGAGCAGTACTTC. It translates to CASSFGTGPEQYF.

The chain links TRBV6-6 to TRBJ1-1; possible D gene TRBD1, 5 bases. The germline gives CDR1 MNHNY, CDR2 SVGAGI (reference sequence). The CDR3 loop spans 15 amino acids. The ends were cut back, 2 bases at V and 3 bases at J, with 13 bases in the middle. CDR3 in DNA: TGTGCCAGCAGTTACCAGGGAGGGAGTGACACTGAAGCTTTCTTT. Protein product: CASSYQGGSDTEAFF.

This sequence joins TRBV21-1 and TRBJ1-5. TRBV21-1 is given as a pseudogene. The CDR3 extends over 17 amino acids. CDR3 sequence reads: CASSKSPKPYSNQPQHF. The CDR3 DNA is TGTGCCAGCAGCAAATCGCCTAAACCCTATAGCAATCAGCCCCAGCATTTT.

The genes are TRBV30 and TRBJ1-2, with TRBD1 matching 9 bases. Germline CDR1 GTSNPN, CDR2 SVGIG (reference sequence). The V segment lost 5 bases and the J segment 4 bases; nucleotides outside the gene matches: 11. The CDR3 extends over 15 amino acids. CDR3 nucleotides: TGTGCCTGGGGGAAAGCGGGGACAGGGATCTATGGCTACACCTTC. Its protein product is CAWGKAGTGIYGYTF.

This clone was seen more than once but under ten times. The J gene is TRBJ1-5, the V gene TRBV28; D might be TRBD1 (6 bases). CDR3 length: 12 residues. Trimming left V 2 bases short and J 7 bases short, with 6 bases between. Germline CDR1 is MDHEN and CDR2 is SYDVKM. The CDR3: CASSLRGQPQHF. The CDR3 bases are TGTGCCAGCAGTTTAAGGGGGCAGCCCCAGCATTTT.

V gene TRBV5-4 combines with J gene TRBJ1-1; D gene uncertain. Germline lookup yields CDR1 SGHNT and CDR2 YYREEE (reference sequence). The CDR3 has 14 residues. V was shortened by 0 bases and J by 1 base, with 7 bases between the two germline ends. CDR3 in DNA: TGTGCCAGCAGCTTGGGGAGCGAGAACACTGAAGCTTTCTTT. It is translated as CASSLGSENTEAFF.

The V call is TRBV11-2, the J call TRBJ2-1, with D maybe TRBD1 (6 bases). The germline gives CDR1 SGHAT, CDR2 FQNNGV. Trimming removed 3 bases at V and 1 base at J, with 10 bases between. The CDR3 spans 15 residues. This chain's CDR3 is CASSFGTPSYNEQFF. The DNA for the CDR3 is TGTGCCAGCAGCTTCGGGACACCATCCTACAATGAGCAGTTCTTC.

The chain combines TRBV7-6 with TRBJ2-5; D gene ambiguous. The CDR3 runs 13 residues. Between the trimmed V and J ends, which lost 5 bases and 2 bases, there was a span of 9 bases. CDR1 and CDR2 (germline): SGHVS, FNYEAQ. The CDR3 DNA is TGTGCCAGCAGCCGAGGTTGGCAAGAGACCCAGTACTTC. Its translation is CASSRGWQETQYF.

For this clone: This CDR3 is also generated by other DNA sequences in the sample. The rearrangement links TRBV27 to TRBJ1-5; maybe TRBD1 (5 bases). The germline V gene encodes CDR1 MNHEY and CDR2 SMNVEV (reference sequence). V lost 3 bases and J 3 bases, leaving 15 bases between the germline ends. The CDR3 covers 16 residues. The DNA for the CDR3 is TGTGCCAGCAGTTTTATGGGAGGGGCCTTCAATCAGCCCCAGCATTTT. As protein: CASSFMGGAFNQPQHF.

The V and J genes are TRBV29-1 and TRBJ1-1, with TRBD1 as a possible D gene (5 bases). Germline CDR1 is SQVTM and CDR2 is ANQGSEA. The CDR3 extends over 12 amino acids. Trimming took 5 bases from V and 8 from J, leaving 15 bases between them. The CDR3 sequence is CSVWGGGAEAFF. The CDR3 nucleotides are TGCAGCGTTTGGGGGGGAGGGGCGGAAGCTTTCTTT.

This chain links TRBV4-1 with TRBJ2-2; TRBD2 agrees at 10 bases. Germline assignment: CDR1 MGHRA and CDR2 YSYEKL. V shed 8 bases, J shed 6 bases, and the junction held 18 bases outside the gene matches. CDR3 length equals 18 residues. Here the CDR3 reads CASPDPAGGPGFPGELFF. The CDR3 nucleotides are TGCGCCAGCCCGGACCCAGCGGGAGGGCCTGGTTTTCCCGGGGAGCTGTTTTTT.

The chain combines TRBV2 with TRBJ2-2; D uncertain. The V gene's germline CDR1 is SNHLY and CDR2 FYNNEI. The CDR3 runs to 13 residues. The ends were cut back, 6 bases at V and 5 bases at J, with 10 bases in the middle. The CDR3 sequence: CASRVDFTGELFF. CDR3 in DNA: TGTGCCAGCAGAGTAGACTTTACCGGGGAGCTGTTTTTT.

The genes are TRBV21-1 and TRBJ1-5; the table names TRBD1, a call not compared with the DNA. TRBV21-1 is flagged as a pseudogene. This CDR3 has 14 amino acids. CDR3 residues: CASSNGAYNQPQHF. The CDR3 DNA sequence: TGTGCCAGCAGCAATGGGGCGTACAATCAGCCCCAGCATTTT.